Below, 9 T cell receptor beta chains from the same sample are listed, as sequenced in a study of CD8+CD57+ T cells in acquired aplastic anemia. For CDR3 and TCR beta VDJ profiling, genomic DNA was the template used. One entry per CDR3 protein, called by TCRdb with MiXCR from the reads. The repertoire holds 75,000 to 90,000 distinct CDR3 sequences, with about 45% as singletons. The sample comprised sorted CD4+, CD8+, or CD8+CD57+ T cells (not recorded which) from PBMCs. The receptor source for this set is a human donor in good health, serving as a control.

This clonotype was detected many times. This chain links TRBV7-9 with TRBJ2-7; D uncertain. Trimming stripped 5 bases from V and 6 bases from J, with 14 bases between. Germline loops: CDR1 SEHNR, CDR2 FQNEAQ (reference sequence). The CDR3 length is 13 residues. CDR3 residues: CASSPPAGSEQYF. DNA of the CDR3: TGTGCCAGCAGCCCCCCCGCAGGTTCCGAGCAGTACTTC.

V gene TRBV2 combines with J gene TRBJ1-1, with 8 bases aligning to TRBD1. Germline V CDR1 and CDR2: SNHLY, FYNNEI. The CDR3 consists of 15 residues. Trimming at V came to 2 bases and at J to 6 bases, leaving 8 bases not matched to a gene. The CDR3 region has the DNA TGTGCCAGCAGTGAACCTACCAGACAGGGGTCTGAAGCTTTCTTT. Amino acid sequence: CASSEPTRQGSEAFF.

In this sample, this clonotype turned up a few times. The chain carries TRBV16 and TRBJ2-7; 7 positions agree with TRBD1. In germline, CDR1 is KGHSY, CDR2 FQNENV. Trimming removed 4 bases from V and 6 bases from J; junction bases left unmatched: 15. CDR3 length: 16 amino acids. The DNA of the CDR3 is TGTGCCAGCAGCCTTACTGGGACAGCTCGTGGGCTCGAGCAGTACTTC. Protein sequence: CASSLTGTARGLEQYF.

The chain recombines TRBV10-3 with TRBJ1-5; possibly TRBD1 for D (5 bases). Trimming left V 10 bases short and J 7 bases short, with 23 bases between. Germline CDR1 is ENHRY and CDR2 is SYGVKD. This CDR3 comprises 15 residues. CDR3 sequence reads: CASSRQAGGGQPQHF. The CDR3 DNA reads TGTGCCAGCAGCCGTCAGGCGGGGGGAGGGCAGCCCCAGCATTTT.

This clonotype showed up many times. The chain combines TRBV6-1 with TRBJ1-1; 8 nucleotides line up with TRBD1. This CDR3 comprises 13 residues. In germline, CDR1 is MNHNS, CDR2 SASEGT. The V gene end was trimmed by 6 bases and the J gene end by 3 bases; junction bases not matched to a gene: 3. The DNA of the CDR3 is TGTGCCAGCAGGGTACAGGGGGACACTGAAGCTTTCTTT. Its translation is CASRVQGDTEAFF.

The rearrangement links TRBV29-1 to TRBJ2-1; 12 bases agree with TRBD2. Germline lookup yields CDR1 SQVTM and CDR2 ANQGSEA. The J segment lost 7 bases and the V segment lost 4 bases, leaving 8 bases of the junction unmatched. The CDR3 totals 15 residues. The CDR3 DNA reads TGCAGCGTTGGGCAACTAGCGGGGGGTAGTAATGAGCAGTTCTTC. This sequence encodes CSVGQLAGGSNEQFF.

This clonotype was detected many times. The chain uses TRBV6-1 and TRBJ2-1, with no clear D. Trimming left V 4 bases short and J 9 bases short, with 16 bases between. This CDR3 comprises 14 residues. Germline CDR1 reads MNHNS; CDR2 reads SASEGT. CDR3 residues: CASSVDPEVGEQFF. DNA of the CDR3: TGTGCCAGCAGTGTGGATCCCGAGGTCGGTGAGCAGTTCTTC.

CDR3 coding DNA: TGTGCCAGCCTTCATCGTAGCCAGTACTTC. Its protein is CASLHRSQYF. The chain uses TRBV2 and TRBJ2-7; D uncertain. With 8 bases removed from V and 10 bases from J, the gap between germline ends came to 12 bases. The germline CDR1 and CDR2 sequences are SNHLY and FYNNEI. The CDR3 length is 10 residues.

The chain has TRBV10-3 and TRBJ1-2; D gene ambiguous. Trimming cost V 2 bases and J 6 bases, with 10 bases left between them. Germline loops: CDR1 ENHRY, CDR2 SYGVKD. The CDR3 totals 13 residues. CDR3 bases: TGTGCCATCAGTGAGAGAGGGAACGATGGCTACACCTTC. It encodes CAISERGNDGYTF.